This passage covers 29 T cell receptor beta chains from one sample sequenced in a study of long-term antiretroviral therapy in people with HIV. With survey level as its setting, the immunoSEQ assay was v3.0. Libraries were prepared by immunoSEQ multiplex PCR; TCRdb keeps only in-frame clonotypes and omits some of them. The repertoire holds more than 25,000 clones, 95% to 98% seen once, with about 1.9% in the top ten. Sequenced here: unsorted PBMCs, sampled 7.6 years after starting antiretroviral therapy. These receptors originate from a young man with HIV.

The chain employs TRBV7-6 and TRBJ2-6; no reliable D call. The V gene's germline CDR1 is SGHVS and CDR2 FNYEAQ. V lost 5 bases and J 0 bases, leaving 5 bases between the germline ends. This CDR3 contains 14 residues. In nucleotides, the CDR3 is TGTGCCAGCAGCCTAGGCTCTGGGGCCAACGTCCTGACTTTC. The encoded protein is CASSLGSGANVLTF.

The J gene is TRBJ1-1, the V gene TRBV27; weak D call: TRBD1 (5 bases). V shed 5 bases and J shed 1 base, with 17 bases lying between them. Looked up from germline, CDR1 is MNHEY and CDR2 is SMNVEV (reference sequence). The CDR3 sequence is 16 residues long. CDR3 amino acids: CASSGPGGLKNTEAFF. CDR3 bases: TGTGCCAGCAGTGGGCCCGGGGGTCTTAAGAACACTGAAGCTTTCTTT.

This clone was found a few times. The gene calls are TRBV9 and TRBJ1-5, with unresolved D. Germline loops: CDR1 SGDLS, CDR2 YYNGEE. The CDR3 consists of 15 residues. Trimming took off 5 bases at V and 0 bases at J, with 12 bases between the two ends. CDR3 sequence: CASSQDGNSNQPQHF. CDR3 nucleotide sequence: TGTGCCAGCAGTCAGGACGGAAATAGCAATCAGCCCCAGCATTTT.

The CDR3 region is CASSLIGREWDTQYF. In DNA form, the CDR3 reads TGTGCCAGCAGCTTGATTGGACGGGAGTGGGATACGCAGTATTTT. This chain joins TRBV7-2 and TRBJ2-3, with D perhaps TRBD2 (6 bases). Germline lookup yields CDR1 SGHTA and CDR2 FQGNSA. This CDR3 comprises 15 residues. V lost 3 bases to trimming and J lost 6 bases, with 16 bases between them.

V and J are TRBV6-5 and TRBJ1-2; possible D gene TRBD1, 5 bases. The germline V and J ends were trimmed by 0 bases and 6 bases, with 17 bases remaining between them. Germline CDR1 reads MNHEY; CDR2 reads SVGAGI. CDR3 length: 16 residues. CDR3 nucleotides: TGTGCCAGCAGTTACTCCCGGGGGGACTTGAGGGATGGCTACACCTTC. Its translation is CASSYSRGDLRDGYTF.

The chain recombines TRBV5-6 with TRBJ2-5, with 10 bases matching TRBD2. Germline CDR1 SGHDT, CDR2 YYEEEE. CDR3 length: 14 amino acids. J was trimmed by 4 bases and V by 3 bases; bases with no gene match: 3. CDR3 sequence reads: CASSSRTSGETQYF. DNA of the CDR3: TGTGCCAGCAGCTCTCGGACTAGCGGAGAGACCCAGTACTTC.

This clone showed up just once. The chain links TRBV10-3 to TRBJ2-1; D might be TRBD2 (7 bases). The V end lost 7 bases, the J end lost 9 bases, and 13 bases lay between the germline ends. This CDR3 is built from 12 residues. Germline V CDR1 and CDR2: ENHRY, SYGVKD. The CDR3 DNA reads TGTGCCATCAAGGCGGGGGCCGTTGAGCAGTTCTTC. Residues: CAIKAGAVEQFF.

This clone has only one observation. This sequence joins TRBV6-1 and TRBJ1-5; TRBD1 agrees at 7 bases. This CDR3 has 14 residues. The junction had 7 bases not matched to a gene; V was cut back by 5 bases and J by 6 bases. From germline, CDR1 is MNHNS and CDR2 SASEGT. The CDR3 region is CASSQLQGFQPQHF. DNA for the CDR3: TGTGCCAGCAGTCAATTACAGGGGTTTCAGCCCCAGCATTTT.

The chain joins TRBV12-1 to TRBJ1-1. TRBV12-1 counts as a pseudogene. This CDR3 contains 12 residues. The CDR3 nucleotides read TGTGCCAGCAGCTTTAATAACACTGATGCTTTCTTT. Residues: CASSFNNTDAFF.

This CDR3 is CASSFWGNSPLHF. CDR3 DNA sequence: TGTGCCAGCAGTTTCTGGGGTAATTCACCCCTCCACTTT. The V call is TRBV27, the J call TRBJ1-6, with D hard to call. Germline lookup yields CDR1 MNHEY and CDR2 SMNVEV (reference sequence). Deletions cut 3 bases from V and 6 bases from J, with 6 bases between. The CDR3 is 13 residues long.

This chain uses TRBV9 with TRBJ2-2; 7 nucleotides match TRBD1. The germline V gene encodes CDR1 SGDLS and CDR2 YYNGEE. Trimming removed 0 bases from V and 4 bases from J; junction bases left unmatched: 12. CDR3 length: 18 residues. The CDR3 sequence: CASSVATTGQYGTGELFF. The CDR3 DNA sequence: TGTGCCAGCAGCGTAGCTACGACAGGGCAATATGGCACCGGGGAGCTGTTTTTT.

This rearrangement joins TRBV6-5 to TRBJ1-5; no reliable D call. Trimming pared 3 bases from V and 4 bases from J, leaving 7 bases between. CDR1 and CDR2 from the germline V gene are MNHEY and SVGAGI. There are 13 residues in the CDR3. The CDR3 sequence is CASSYGVNQPQHF. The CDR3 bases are TGTGCCAGCAGTTATGGGGTTAATCAGCCCCAGCATTTT.

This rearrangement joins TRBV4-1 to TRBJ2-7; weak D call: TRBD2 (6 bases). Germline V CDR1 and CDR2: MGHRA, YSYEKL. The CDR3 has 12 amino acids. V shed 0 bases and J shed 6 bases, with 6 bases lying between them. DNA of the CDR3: TGCGCCAGCAGCCAAGATAGCGGCGAGCAGTACTTC. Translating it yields CASSQDSGEQYF.

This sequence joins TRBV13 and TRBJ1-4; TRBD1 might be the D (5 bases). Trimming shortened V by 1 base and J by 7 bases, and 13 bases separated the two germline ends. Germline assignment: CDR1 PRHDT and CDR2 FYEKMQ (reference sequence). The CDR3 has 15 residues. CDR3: CASSLVGEEGEKLFF. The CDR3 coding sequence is TGTGCCAGCAGCTTAGTGGGGGAAGAAGGTGAAAAACTGTTTTTT.

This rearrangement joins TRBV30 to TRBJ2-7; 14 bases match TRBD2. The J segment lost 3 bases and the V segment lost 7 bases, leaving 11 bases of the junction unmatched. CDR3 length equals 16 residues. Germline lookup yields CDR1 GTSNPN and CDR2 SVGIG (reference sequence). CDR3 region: CASIAGTSGRLYEQYF. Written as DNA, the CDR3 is TGTGCCTCAATAGCCGGGACTAGCGGGAGACTCTACGAGCAGTACTTC.

The CDR3 reads CASSEWDYGYTF. The DNA of the CDR3 is TGTGCCAGCAGTGAATGGGACTATGGCTACACCTTC. The chain employs TRBV2 and TRBJ1-2; D not resolved. CDR1 is SNHLY, CDR2 FYNNEI, per germline. The CDR3 is 12 amino acids. V lost 2 bases to trimming and J lost 3 bases, with 4 bases between them.

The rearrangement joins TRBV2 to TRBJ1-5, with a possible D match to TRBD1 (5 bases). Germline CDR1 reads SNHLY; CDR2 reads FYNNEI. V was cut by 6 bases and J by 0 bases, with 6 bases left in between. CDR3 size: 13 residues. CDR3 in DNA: TGTGCCAGCAGCAGGGATAGCAATCAGCCCCAGCATTTT. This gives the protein CASSRDSNQPQHF.

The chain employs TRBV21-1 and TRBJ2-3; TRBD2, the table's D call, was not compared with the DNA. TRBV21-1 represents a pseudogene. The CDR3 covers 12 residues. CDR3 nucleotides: TGTGCCAGCAAGCTGGGCACAGATACGCAGTATTTT. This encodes CASKLGTDTQYF.

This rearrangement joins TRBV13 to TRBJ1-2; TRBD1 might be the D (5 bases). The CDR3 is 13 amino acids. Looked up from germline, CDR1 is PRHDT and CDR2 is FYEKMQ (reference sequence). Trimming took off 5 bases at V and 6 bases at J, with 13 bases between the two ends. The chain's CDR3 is CASSMGPMDGYTF. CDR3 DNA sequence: TGTGCCAGCAGCATGGGACCCATGGATGGCTACACCTTC.

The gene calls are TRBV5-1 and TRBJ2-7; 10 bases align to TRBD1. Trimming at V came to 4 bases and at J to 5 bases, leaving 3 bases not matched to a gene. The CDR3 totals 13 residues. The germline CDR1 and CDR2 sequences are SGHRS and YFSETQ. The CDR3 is CASSRDRGNEQYF. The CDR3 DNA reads TGCGCCAGCAGCCGGGACAGGGGAAACGAGCAGTACTTC.

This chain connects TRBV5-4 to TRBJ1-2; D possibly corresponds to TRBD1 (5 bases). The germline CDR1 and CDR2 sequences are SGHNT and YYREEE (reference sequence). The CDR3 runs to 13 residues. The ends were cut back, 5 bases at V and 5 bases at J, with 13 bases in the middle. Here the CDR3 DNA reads TGTGCCAGCAGTCCCGGGACGGGGTATGGCTACACCTTC. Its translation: CASSPGTGYGYTF.

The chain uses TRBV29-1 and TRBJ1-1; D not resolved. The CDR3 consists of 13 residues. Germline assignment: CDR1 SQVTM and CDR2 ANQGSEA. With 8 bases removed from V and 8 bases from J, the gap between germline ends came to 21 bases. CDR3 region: CSSIIRMTAEAFF. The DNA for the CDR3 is TGCAGCAGTATAATCCGGATGACTGCGGAAGCTTTCTTT.

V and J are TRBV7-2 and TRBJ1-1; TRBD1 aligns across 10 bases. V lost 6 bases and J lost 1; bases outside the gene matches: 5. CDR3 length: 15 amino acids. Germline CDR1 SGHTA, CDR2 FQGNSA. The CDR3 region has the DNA TGTGCCAGCAGGAGGACAGGGGGTGAGAACACTGAAGCTTTCTTT. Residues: CASRRTGGENTEAFF.

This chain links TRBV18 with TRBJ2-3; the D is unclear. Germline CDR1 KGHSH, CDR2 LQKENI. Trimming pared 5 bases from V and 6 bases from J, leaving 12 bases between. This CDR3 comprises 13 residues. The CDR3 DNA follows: TGTGCCAGCTCAAAGGCGGCTATTGATACGCAGTATTTT. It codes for CASSKAAIDTQYF.

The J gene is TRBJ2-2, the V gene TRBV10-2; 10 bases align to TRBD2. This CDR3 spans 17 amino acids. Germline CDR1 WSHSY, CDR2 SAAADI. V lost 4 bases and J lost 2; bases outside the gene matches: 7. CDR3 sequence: CASSVASGGPNTGELFF. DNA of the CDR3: TGCGCCAGCAGTGTAGCTAGCGGGGGCCCCAACACCGGGGAGCTGTTTTTT.

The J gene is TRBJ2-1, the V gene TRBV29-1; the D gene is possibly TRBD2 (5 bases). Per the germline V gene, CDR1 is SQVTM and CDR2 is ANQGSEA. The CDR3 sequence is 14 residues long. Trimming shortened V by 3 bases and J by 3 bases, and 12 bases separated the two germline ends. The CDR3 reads CSVESSGNYNEQFF. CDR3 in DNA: TGCAGCGTTGAGAGCTCGGGGAACTACAATGAGCAGTTCTTC.

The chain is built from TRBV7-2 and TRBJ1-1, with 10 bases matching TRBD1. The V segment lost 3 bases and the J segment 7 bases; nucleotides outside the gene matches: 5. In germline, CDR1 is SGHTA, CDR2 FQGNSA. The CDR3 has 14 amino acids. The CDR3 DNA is TGTGCCAGCAGCTTCGACAGGGGGCGCGGTGAAGCTTTCTTT. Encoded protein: CASSFDRGRGEAFF.

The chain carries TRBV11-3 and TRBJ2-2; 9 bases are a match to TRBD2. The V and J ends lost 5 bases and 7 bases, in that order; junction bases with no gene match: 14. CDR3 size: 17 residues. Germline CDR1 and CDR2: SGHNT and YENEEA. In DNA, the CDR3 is TGTGCCAGCAGCCCCGGTGAGGGGCGGGAGGGCGGCGGGGAGCTGTTTTTT. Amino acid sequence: CASSPGEGREGGGELFF.

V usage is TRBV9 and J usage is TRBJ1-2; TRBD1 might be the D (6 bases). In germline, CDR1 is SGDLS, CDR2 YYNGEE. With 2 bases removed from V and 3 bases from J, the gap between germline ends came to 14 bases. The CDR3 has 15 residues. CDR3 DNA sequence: TGTGCCAGCAGCGTCCAGTGGGACATGGACTATGGCTACACCTTC. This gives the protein CASSVQWDMDYGYTF.